A selection of T cell receptor beta chains follows, all from one sample in a study of OX40 agonist ivuxolimab in advanced cancers. The repertoire was sequenced with immunoSEQ multiplex PCR; TCRdb's copy has only in-frame clones and lacks some. The sample records over 70,000 clones, 85% to 95% being singletons. The source material was CD4+ or CD8+ T cells sorted from blood, sampled in a trial of the OX40 agonist ivuxolimab. Source of these receptors: an adult with an advanced solid tumor such as melanoma, head and neck, liver or kidney cancer. Both conserved end residues are part of each CDR3. The order of the fields is V gene, clone size, J gene, D gene, CDR3 protein, CDR3 DNA. D genes are given only for firm matches. Expanded clones get a size class; other rows say once, few or many, or leave the size out.

v_call: TRBV6-6; clone_size: .; j_call: TRBJ2-2; d_call: .; cdr3_aa: CASIMRDRPAPEELFF; cdr3_nt: TGTGCCAGCATAATGAGGGACCGCCCAGCTCCTGAGGAGCTGTTTTTT
v_call: TRBV12-5; clone_size: .; j_call: TRBJ2-3; d_call: TRBD1; cdr3_aa: CASGLAGGPQDTQYF; cdr3_nt: TGTGCTAGTGGTTTGGCAGGGGGTCCCCAAGATACGCAGTATTTT
v_call: TRBV7-7; clone_size: .; j_call: TRBJ2-2; d_call: TRBD1; cdr3_aa: CASSRTGGELGNTGELFF; cdr3_nt: TGTGCTAGCAGCCGGACAGGGGGCGAACTCGGGAACACCGGGGAGCTGTTTTTT
v_call: TRBV21-1; clone_size: .; j_call: TRBJ1-4; d_call: .; cdr3_aa: CASSTPDRGNEKLFF; cdr3_nt: TGTGCCAGCAGCACCCCGGACAGGGGAAATGAAAAACTGTTTTTT
v_call: TRBV30; clone_size: .; j_call: TRBJ2-7; d_call: TRBD2; cdr3_aa: CAWGLAALEQYF; cdr3_nt: TGTGCCTGGGGACTAGCGGCCCTCGAGCAGTACTTC
v_call: TRBV15; clone_size: .; j_call: TRBJ2-7; d_call: .; cdr3_aa: CATSRDRGSSYEQYF; cdr3_nt: TGTGCCACCAGCAGAGATCGCGGCAGCTCCTACGAGCAGTACTTC
v_call: TRBV5-6; clone_size: .; j_call: TRBJ2-1; d_call: .; cdr3_aa: CASSWSLGRPSYNEQFF; cdr3_nt: TGTGCCAGCAGCTGGTCCCTTGGGCGGCCCTCCTACAATGAGCAGTTCTTC
v_call: TRBV7-2; clone_size: .; j_call: TRBJ2-7; d_call: TRBD2; cdr3_aa: CASSSGSGSYEQYF; cdr3_nt: TGTGCCAGCAGCTCCGGCAGCGGGAGCTACGAGCAGTACTTC
v_call: TRBV6-1; clone_size: once; j_call: TRBJ2-7; d_call: TRBD2; cdr3_aa: CASGGGLAGVGEQYF; cdr3_nt: TGTGCCAGCGGTGGAGGACTAGCGGGAGTGGGCGAGCAGTACTTC
v_call: TRBV11-1; clone_size: .; j_call: TRBJ2-1; d_call: TRBD2; cdr3_aa: CASSFGIAGDEQFF; cdr3_nt: TGTGCCAGCAGCTTTGGGATAGCGGGAGATGAGCAGTTCTTC